The 29 T cell receptor beta chains below come from one sample, sequenced in a study of tumor-infiltrating lymphocytes in localized non-small cell lung cancer. The repertoire was sequenced with immunoSEQ multiplex PCR; TCRdb's copy has only in-frame clones and lacks some. The sample yields tens of thousands of clones, approximately 80% seen once. Sequencing was done on a sample of lung tumor tissue. These receptors were collected from a human donor with non-small cell lung cancer.

The chain has TRBV10-1 and TRBJ2-6; D gene unclear. Trimming pared 4 bases from V and 0 bases from J, leaving 19 bases between. The CDR3 loop spans 19 amino acids. Looked up from germline, CDR1 is WNHNN and CDR2 is SYGVQD (reference sequence). The CDR3 DNA follows: TGCGCCAGCAGTGCTGTAGCCCCAACGGCATCCTCTGGGGCCAACGTCCTGACTTTC. Translation: CASSAVAPTASSGANVLTF.

Only a few counts were recorded for this clone. This CDR3 is also generated by other DNA sequences in the sample. The V gene is TRBV28, the J gene TRBJ2-7; 7 nucleotides agree with TRBD2. Losses at the gene ends were 5 bases for V and 2 bases for J; bases not matched to a gene: 9. The germline CDR1 and CDR2 sequences are MDHEN and SYDVKM. The CDR3 consists of 15 residues. CDR3 sequence: CASSQVWAGAYEQYF. DNA for the CDR3: TGTGCCAGCAGTCAGGTTTGGGCGGGGGCCTACGAGCAGTACTTC.

The chain uses TRBV10-3 and TRBJ2-7; 8 bases fit TRBD2. The V gene end was trimmed by 2 bases and the J gene end by 6 bases; junction bases not matched to a gene: 6. CDR1 and CDR2 from the germline V gene are ENHRY and SYGVKD. The CDR3 length is 14 residues. CDR3 DNA sequence: TGTGCCATCAGTGAGCGGCGGGAGGTCGTCGAGCAGTACTTC. Residues: CAISERREVVEQYF.

The CDR3 here is CASSKTGEETQYF. CDR3 in DNA: TGTGCCAGCAGCAAGACAGGGGAAGAGACCCAGTACTTC. The chain employs TRBV5-4 and TRBJ2-5, with 8 bases fitting TRBD1. The V segment lost 4 bases and the J segment 3 bases; nucleotides outside the gene matches: 2. This CDR3 has 13 residues. Germline loops: CDR1 SGHNT, CDR2 YYREEE (reference sequence).

This clone has only a few counts. The genes are TRBV11-3 and TRBJ2-3; D may be TRBD1 (6 bases). CDR3 size: 12 residues. Between the trimmed V and J ends, which lost 4 bases and 6 bases, there was a span of 8 bases. Germline V lookup: CDR1 SGHNT, CDR2 YENEEA. For the CDR3, the DNA is TGTGCCAGCAGCTACCAGGGGGATACGCAGTATTTT. Encoded protein: CASSYQGDTQYF. The whole variable domain, filled in from reference TRBV11-3 and TRBJ2-3, reads EAGVVQSPRYKIIEKKQPVAFWCNPISGHNTLYWYLQNLGQGPELLIRYENEEAVDDSQLPKDRFSAERLKGVDSTLKIQPAELGDSAVYLCASSYQGDTQYFGPGTRLTVL.

This clone was detected once. The CDR3 DNA is TGTGCCAGCAGCGTATCAGGGGTGCCCTCCTACGAGCAGTACTTC. This encodes CASSVSGVPSYEQYF. This chain joins TRBV9 and TRBJ2-7; D perhaps matches TRBD1 (6 bases). Germline loops: CDR1 SGDLS, CDR2 YYNGEE. V lost 1 base and J 0 bases, leaving 11 bases between the germline ends. The CDR3 sequence is 15 residues long.

This chain connects TRBV5-6 to TRBJ2-6, with D uncertain. V was cut by 4 bases and J by 0 bases, with 11 bases left in between. This CDR3 has 16 amino acids. Germline loops: CDR1 SGHDT, CDR2 YYEEEE. This CDR3 is CASSNMDLSGANVLTF. In nucleotides, the CDR3 is TGTGCCAGCAGCAACATGGACCTCTCTGGGGCCAACGTCCTGACTTTC. The whole variable domain, filled in from reference TRBV5-6 and TRBJ2-6, reads DAGVTQSPTHLIKTRGQQVTLRCSPKSGHDTVSWYQQALGQGPQFIFQYYEEEERQRGNFPDRFSGHQFPNYSSELNVNALLLGDSALYLCASSNMDLSGANVLTFGAGSRLTVL.

This chain uses TRBV6-5 with TRBJ2-6, with D tentatively TRBD2 (6 bases). The germline V and J ends were trimmed by 2 bases and 2 bases, with 10 bases remaining between them. This CDR3 spans 16 amino acids. Germline CDR1 and CDR2: MNHEY and SVGAGI. Here the CDR3 DNA reads TGTGCCAGCAGTTACGCGGGGACCCCTGGGGCCAACGTCCTGACTTTC. Its translation: CASSYAGTPGANVLTF.

The V gene is TRBV5-1, the J gene TRBJ2-2; 9 bases match TRBD2. Germline CDR1 and CDR2: SGHRS and YFSETQ. The CDR3 has 17 residues. V dropped 2 bases and J dropped 1; count of bases not matched to a gene: 6. The CDR3 reads CASSLGTSPQNTGELFF. The CDR3 nucleotides are TGCGCCAGCAGCTTAGGGACTAGCCCGCAGAACACCGGGGAGCTGTTTTTT. Variable domain in full (rest from reference TRBV5-1 and TRBJ2-2): KAGVTQTPRYLIKTRGQQVTLSCSPISGHRSVSWYQQTPGQGLQFLFEYFSETQRNKGNFPGRFSGRQFSNSRSEMNVSTLELGDSALYLCASSLGTSPQNTGELFFGEGSRLTVL.

The rearrangement joins TRBV5-1 to TRBJ1-1, with D possibly matching TRBD1 (6 bases). CDR1 SGHRS and CDR2 YFSETQ come from the germline V gene. The CDR3 extends over 14 amino acids. Trimming shortened V by 4 bases and J by 2 bases, and 12 bases separated the two germline ends. CDR3 region: CASSIQGLNTEAFF. The DNA for the CDR3 is TGCGCCAGCAGCATACAGGGCCTCAACACTGAAGCTTTCTTT. The entire variable domain, with the rest obtained from reference TRBV5-1 and TRBJ1-1, is as follows: KAGVTQTPRYLIKTRGQQVTLSCSPISGHRSVSWYQQTPGQGLQFLFEYFSETQRNKGNFPGRFSGRQFSNSRSEMNVSTLELGDSALYLCASSIQGLNTEAFFGQGTRLTVV.

This clone was counted only a few times. V gene TRBV5-4 combines with J gene TRBJ2-7; D unclear. The CDR3 has 13 residues. Germline CDR1 is SGHNT and CDR2 is YYREEE (reference sequence). V dropped 1 base and J dropped 3 bases, with 8 bases sitting between them. The CDR3, as DNA: TGTGCCAGCAGCTTGAGATCTAGCTACGAGCAGTACTTC. Amino acids: CASSLRSSYEQYF. Filled out from reference TRBV5-4 and TRBJ2-7, the complete variable domain reads ETGVTQSPTHLIKTRGQQVTLRCSSQSGHNTVSWYQQALGQGPQFIFQYYREEENGRGNFPPRFSGLQFPNYSSELNVNALELDDSALYLCASSLRSSYEQYFGPGTRLTVT.

This rearrangement joins TRBV4-3 to TRBJ2-5, with a possible D match to TRBD2 (5 bases). Germline V CDR1 and CDR2: LGHNA, YSLEER. The CDR3 sequence is 15 residues long. V lost 0 bases to trimming and J lost 11 bases, with 19 bases between them. The CDR3 DNA is TGCGCCAGCAGCCAAGAAATAAAGGACTCCATCGGGCAGTACTTC. Encoded protein: CASSQEIKDSIGQYF.

V gene TRBV6-1 combines with J gene TRBJ2-5; D may be TRBD1 or TRBD2 (5 bases each). CDR3 length: 12 amino acids. The V and J ends lost 7 bases and 5 bases respectively, with 11 bases between them. Germline V gene sequence: CDR1 MNHNS, CDR2 SASEGT. The CDR3 is CASNGTGETQYF. DNA of the CDR3: TGTGCCAGCAACGGGACCGGCGAGACCCAGTACTTC.

The chain has TRBV7-2 and TRBJ1-4; D possibly corresponds to TRBD1 (6 bases). Trimming cost V 2 bases and J 7 bases, with 11 bases left between them. CDR3 size: 14 residues. Germline CDR1 and CDR2: SGHTA and FQGNSA. DNA for the CDR3: TGTGCCAGCAGCTTAAACAGGGAGAGTGAAAAACTGTTTTTT. It specifies CASSLNRESEKLFF.

This clone was seen just once. The V gene is TRBV7-2, the J gene TRBJ2-2; TRBD1 is a possible D gene (5 bases). This CDR3 has 14 amino acids. Germline CDR1 reads SGHTA; CDR2 reads FQGNSA. V gave up 0 bases and J gave up 8 bases, with 10 bases separating them. The CDR3 sequence: CASSLATAAGELFF. CDR3 nucleotide sequence: TGTGCCAGCAGCTTAGCGACAGCCGCGGGGGAGCTGTTTTTT.

This clone has a single count. J is TRBJ2-1 and V is TRBV11-3; D is unclear. The ends were cut back, 5 bases at V and 3 bases at J, with 8 bases in the middle. Per the germline V gene, CDR1 is SGHNT and CDR2 is YENEEA. CDR3 length equals 13 residues. CDR3 residues: CASSPGRYNEQFF. The DNA for the CDR3 is TGTGCCAGCAGCCCCGGACGCTACAATGAGCAGTTCTTC.

The chain combines TRBV9 with TRBJ1-1; perhaps TRBD1 as D (6 bases). V lost 0 bases and J lost 1, with 10 bases in between. CDR3 length: 15 residues. Germline V gene data show CDR1 as SGDLS and CDR2 as YYNGEE. The CDR3 protein is CASSVVSGANTEAFF. The CDR3, as DNA: TGTGCCAGCAGCGTAGTATCAGGGGCGAACACTGAAGCTTTCTTT.

The sample holds one count of this clone. This chain connects TRBV7-9 to TRBJ1-6; D not resolved. The germline V gene has CDR1 SEHNR and CDR2 FQNEAQ (reference sequence). Trimming removed 5 bases from V and 5 bases from J, with 10 bases in between. The CDR3 is 14 amino acids. CDR3 protein: CASSRYDHNSPLHF. The CDR3 nucleotides read TGTGCCAGCAGCCGATACGACCATAATTCACCCCTCCACTTT.

The chain carries TRBV15 and TRBJ2-7, with TRBD1 matching over 9 bases. V lost 5 bases, J lost 6 bases, and 14 bases stayed unmatched. The germline gives CDR1 LNHNV, CDR2 YYDKDF (reference sequence). The CDR3 sequence is 16 residues long. CDR3 coding DNA: TGTGCCACCAGCCGCAGACTGGGCGGGGACAGGGCCGAGCAGTACTTC. Translation gives CATSRRLGGDRAEQYF.

V gene TRBV19 combines with J gene TRBJ1-5; D possibly corresponds to TRBD1 (5 bases). Trimming cost V 6 bases and J 3 bases, with 21 bases left between them. The CDR3 has 17 residues. CDR1 is LNHDA, CDR2 SQIVND, per germline (reference sequence). The CDR3 protein is CASRRGSGFGANQPQHF. CDR3 DNA: TGTGCCAGTAGGCGAGGCTCGGGGTTTGGGGCCAATCAGCCCCAGCATTTT.

This sequence joins TRBV6-4 and TRBJ2-3; unclear D gene. Germline V gives CDR1 MRHNA, CDR2 SNTAGT. The CDR3 runs 13 residues. Trimming removed 2 bases at V and 6 bases at J, with 9 bases between. In DNA, the CDR3 is TGTGCCAGCAGTGACCGGCACCGGGATACGCAGTATTTT. Translating it yields CASSDRHRDTQYF.

The V call is TRBV29-1, the J call TRBJ1-2; no definite D call. The CDR3 contains 11 residues. Trimming took 0 bases from V and 1 from J, leaving 0 bases between them. CDR1 and CDR2 from the germline V gene are SQVTM and ANQGSEA. DNA for the CDR3: TGCAGCGTTGAAGATAACTATGGCTACACCTTC. It translates to CSVEDNYGYTF.

This clone was detected a few times. J is TRBJ2-7 and V is TRBV7-9; tentatively, D is TRBD1 or TRBD2 (5 bases each). Germline V CDR1 and CDR2: SEHNR, FQNEAQ (reference sequence). Deletions cut 8 bases from V and 0 bases from J, with 8 bases between. CDR3 length equals 12 residues. The CDR3 sequence: CASGDGSYEQYF. The DNA for the CDR3 is TGTGCCAGCGGGGACGGCTCCTACGAGCAGTACTTC.

This clone was recorded once. The V gene is TRBV9, the J gene TRBJ1-3; a possible D gene is TRBD1 (5 bases). The CDR3 runs 14 residues. Deletions cut 3 bases from V and 4 bases from J, with 11 bases between. CDR1 and CDR2 from the germline V gene are SGDLS and YYNGEE. The chain's CDR3 is CASSAQGGGNTIYF. The CDR3 DNA reads as TGTGCCAGCAGCGCCCAGGGAGGGGGAAACACCATATATTTT.

This clone came up once. The chain has TRBV5-5 and TRBJ2-7, with unresolved D. This CDR3 spans 15 amino acids. V dropped 1 base and J dropped 3 bases, with 14 bases sitting between them. Germline CDR1 SGHKS, CDR2 YYEKEE (reference sequence). CDR3 amino acids: CASSLSSARIYEQYF. The CDR3 DNA is TGTGCCAGCAGCTTGTCCTCGGCTAGGATCTACGAGCAGTACTTC.

The chain couples TRBV29-1 to TRBJ2-5; D not resolved. The CDR3 contains 12 residues. Germline CDR1 is SQVTM and CDR2 is ANQGSEA. Deletions cut 3 bases from V and 5 bases from J, with 10 bases between. The CDR3, as DNA: TGCAGCGTTGACATGGTACGGGAGACCCAGTACTTC. Its protein is CSVDMVRETQYF.

This chain joins TRBV10-3 and TRBJ2-2; D gene unclear. Trimming pared 8 bases from V and 3 bases from J, leaving 10 bases between. The CDR3 contains 13 residues. Germline V gene lookup returns CDR1 ENHRY and CDR2 SYGVKD. The CDR3 DNA reads TGTGCCATCTCTGGAAGGGACACCGGGGAGCTGTTTTTT. Translating it yields CAISGRDTGELFF.

This sequence joins TRBV29-1 and TRBJ2-1, with 8 bases matching TRBD1. CDR3 length: 15 amino acids. Germline trimming cut 6 bases from V and 1 base from J; bases unmatched to any gene: 8. Germline lookup yields CDR1 SQVTM and CDR2 ANQGSEA. CDR3 nucleotide sequence: TGCAGCGTGGGGACAGGAGGGGGTTCCTACAATGAGCAGTTCTTC. Its protein product is CSVGTGGGSYNEQFF.

The chain links TRBV4-2 to TRBJ1-1; the D is unclear. The CDR3 is 15 amino acids. V was cut by 0 bases and J by 5 bases, with 13 bases left in between. The V gene's germline CDR1 is LGHNA and CDR2 YNFKEQ. The CDR3 region is CASSQDLWGSTEAFF. DNA for the CDR3: TGTGCCAGCAGCCAAGATCTTTGGGGAAGTACTGAAGCTTTCTTT.